The next 17 T cell receptor beta chains were all read from a single sample in a study of beta chain features in type 1 diabetes. Reverse transcribing all isolated RNA meant expressed TCRB transcripts were sequenced. The table came from immunoSEQ multiplex PCR; TCRdb's copy has only in-frame clones and leaves some out. The sample records almost 350,000 clones, 6.5% to 10% being singletons. Sequencing was done on a sample of central memory CD4+ T cells from blood. These receptors came from a young woman in good health.

This clone was seen only a few times. This sequence joins TRBV10-3 and TRBJ2-2; TRBD1 is a possible D gene (6 bases). The V gene lost 3 bases and the J gene lost 4 bases, with 12 bases spanning the gap. Germline-derived CDR1 and CDR2 are ENHRY and SYGVKD. The CDR3 spans 15 residues. Here the CDR3 DNA reads TGTGCCATCAGTGATGATACAGGGACCACCGGGGAGCTGTTTTTT. It encodes CAISDDTGTTGELFF.

The V call is TRBV4-1, the J call TRBJ2-4; 8 nucleotides agree with TRBD2. V dropped 1 base and J dropped 1; count of bases not matched to a gene: 0. The CDR3 loop spans 15 amino acids. The germline CDR1 and CDR2 sequences are MGHRA and YSYEKL. The CDR3 DNA is TGCGCCAGCAGCCAAGGACTAGCGGCCAAAAACATTCAGTACTTC. This encodes CASSQGLAAKNIQYF.

The J gene is TRBJ2-5, the V gene TRBV2; D is possibly TRBD1 (6 bases). The CDR3 is made up of 13 amino acids. V shed 5 bases and J shed 7 bases, with 14 bases lying between them. Germline assignment: CDR1 SNHLY and CDR2 FYNNEI. CDR3 coding DNA: TGTGCCAGCAGTCGACAGGTCCTCGGGACCCAGTACTTC. It codes for CASSRQVLGTQYF. Filled out from reference TRBV2 and TRBJ2-5, the complete variable domain reads EPEVTQTPSHQVTQMGQEVILRCVPISNHLYFYWYRQILGQKVEFLVSFYNNEISEKSEIFDDQFSVERPDGSNFTLKIRSTKLEDSAMYFCASSRQVLGTQYFGPGTRLLVL.

The V call is TRBV6-6, the J call TRBJ1-5, with 7 nucleotides matching TRBD1. This CDR3 region has 15 residues. With V trimmed by 5 bases and J by 6 bases, 10 bases remained unmatched. The germline CDR1 and CDR2 sequences are MNHNY and SVGAGI (reference sequence). The CDR3 loop reads CASSATGVGRQPQHF. CDR3 nucleotides: TGTGCCAGCAGTGCCACAGGGGTAGGTCGTCAGCCCCAGCATTTT.

The V gene is TRBV18, the J gene TRBJ2-3; D possibly corresponds to TRBD1 (6 bases). CDR1 KGHSH and CDR2 LQKENI come from the germline V gene. The CDR3 has 15 residues. Trimming cost V 4 bases and J 3 bases, with 14 bases left between them. This CDR3 is CASSRSQGPTDTQYF. CDR3 nucleotides: TGTGCCAGCTCACGAAGTCAGGGGCCTACAGATACGCAGTATTTT.

This clone was counted only a few times. The chain is built from TRBV29-1 and TRBJ2-1, with TRBD2 matching 7 bases. Germline CDR1 and CDR2: SQVTM and ANQGSEA. This CDR3 spans 13 amino acids. The V and J ends lost 8 bases and 8 bases, in that order; junction bases with no gene match: 12. CDR3 region: CSHGTGGPDEQFF. CDR3 nucleotides: TGCAGCCATGGCACGGGAGGCCCCGATGAGCAGTTCTTC.

The chain recombines TRBV28 with TRBJ1-2, with no clear D. Germline CDR1 and CDR2: MDHEN and SYDVKM. This CDR3 has 11 residues. V lost 7 bases to trimming and J lost 2 bases, with 5 bases between them. Here the CDR3 DNA reads TGTGCCAGCACCGAAAACTATGGCTACACCTTC. It is translated as CASTENYGYTF.

This clone was detected ten times or more. The rearrangement uses TRBV5-1 and TRBJ2-3, with D possibly matching TRBD1 (5 bases). This CDR3 contains 14 residues. Trimming cost V 0 bases and J 5 bases, with 10 bases left between them. Germline CDR1 and CDR2: SGHRS and YFSETQ. The CDR3 DNA reads TGCGCCAGCAGCTTGGGACAGCAAGGAGATACGCAGTATTTT. This translates into CASSLGQQGDTQYF.

The sample holds many counts of this clone. The rearrangement joins TRBV7-2 to TRBJ2-1, with 10 bases aligning to TRBD2. From germline, CDR1 is SGHTA and CDR2 FQGNSA. This CDR3 has 15 amino acids. The V and J ends lost 2 bases and 7 bases, in that order; junction bases with no gene match: 5. The CDR3 spells CASSLIAGGWNEQFF. CDR3 DNA: TGTGCCAGCAGCTTAATAGCGGGAGGCTGGAATGAGCAGTTCTTC.

The V gene is TRBV9, the J gene TRBJ2-5, with 9 positions matching TRBD2. Losses at the gene ends were 3 bases for V and 5 bases for J; bases not matched to a gene: 2. Germline V gene sequence: CDR1 SGDLS, CDR2 YYNGEE. The CDR3 is 13 amino acids. The CDR3 DNA reads TGTGCCAGCAGCGGGGGACTAGCTGAGACCCAGTACTTC. This sequence encodes CASSGGLAETQYF.

The rearrangement links TRBV7-2 to TRBJ1-1; a possible D gene is TRBD1 (5 bases). This CDR3 comprises 15 residues. Trimming removed 2 bases from V and 2 bases from J, with 12 bases in between. CDR1 SGHTA and CDR2 FQGNSA come from the germline V gene. The CDR3 bases are TGTGCCAGCAGCTTACGGGCACGGGGCAACACTGAAGCTTTCTTT. This gives the protein CASSLRARGNTEAFF.

A few counts support this clone. The chain has TRBV2 and TRBJ2-2, with TRBD1 identical over 11 bases. After removal of 7 bases from V and 6 bases from J, the junction contained 7 bases not matched to a gene. The length of the CDR3 is 15 residues. Per germline, CDR1 SNHLY and CDR2 FYNNEI. The DNA for the CDR3 is TGTGCCAGCACCGGGACAGGGGGAAAGTCCGGGGAGCTGTTTTTT. This encodes CASTGTGGKSGELFF.

The V gene is TRBV11-2, the J gene TRBJ2-3; TRBD2 aligns across 11 bases. Per germline, CDR1 SGHAT and CDR2 FQNNGV. With 5 bases clipped from V and 2 bases from J, the junction kept 9 bases outside the gene matches. The CDR3 spans 17 residues. The CDR3 here is CASSPPRLAGFTDTQYF. The CDR3, as DNA: TGTGCCAGCAGCCCCCCCAGACTAGCGGGATTCACAGATACGCAGTATTTT.

CDR3 residues: CASSLYGTGAADGYTF. Written as DNA, the CDR3 is TGTGCCAGCAGCTTATACGGGACAGGGGCGGCCGATGGCTACACCTTC. The genes are TRBV7-2 and TRBJ1-2; 10 positions agree with TRBD1. CDR3 length: 16 amino acids. Trimming took 2 bases from V and 6 from J; bases not matched to a gene: 9. Germline V lookup: CDR1 SGHTA, CDR2 FQGNSA.

The genes are TRBV7-2 and TRBJ2-3, with D uncertain. Germline V gene lookup returns CDR1 SGHTA and CDR2 FQGNSA. V lost 4 bases, J lost 7 bases, and 21 bases lay in between. This CDR3 comprises 16 residues. CDR3 region: CASSSQKNTYENTQYF. In nucleotides, the CDR3 is TGTGCCAGCAGCTCGCAGAAGAATACCTATGAAAATACGCAGTATTTT.

The chain links TRBV6-6 to TRBJ1-1; D unclear. The V gene lost 7 bases and the J gene lost 1 base, with 13 bases spanning the gap. This CDR3 is 14 amino acids long. CDR1 is MNHNY, CDR2 SVGAGI, per germline (reference sequence). The CDR3, as DNA: TGTGCCAGCACCGACCCTTCGTCGAACACTGAAGCTTTCTTT. Translated, it gives CASTDPSSNTEAFF.

The chain is built from TRBV6-6 and TRBJ1-1; D gene unclear. Trimming cost V 6 bases and J 7 bases, with 12 bases left between them. CDR3 length: 12 amino acids. Per germline, CDR1 MNHNY and CDR2 SVGAGI (reference sequence). Here the CDR3 DNA reads TGTGCCAGCAGCTTCATCCGGGATGAAGCTTTCTTT. It specifies CASSFIRDEAFF.